This T cell receptor beta chain emerged from a study of shared clonotypes between healthy human individuals. Deletions cut 0 bases from V and 9 bases from J, with 12 bases between. CDR3 length equals 14 residues. CDR1 is MNHNY and CDR2 is SVGAGI in the germline V gene (reference sequence). The authors loaded about 200 ng DNA, around 32,000 T cell genomes, into sorted-subset replicate PCRs. This table comes from immunoSEQ multiplex PCR, and its TCRdb copy is limited to in-frame clones, with some not included. The sample carries 2 million to 2.5 million clones, roughly 92% recorded once. This chain joins TRBV6-6 and TRBJ1-5; D possibly corresponds to TRBD1 (5 bases). This clonotype was obtained from a man aged 18 to 35 in good health. Some clones in this sample may be carry-over from other donors' samples. The sequenced material came from naive CD4+ T cells from PBMCs. Subset noted: CD45RA+ positively selected. The DNA of the CDR3 is TGTGCCAGCAGTTACTCGAGTTTGGGGGGGCCCCAGCATTTT. It yields the protein CASSYSSLGGPQHF.